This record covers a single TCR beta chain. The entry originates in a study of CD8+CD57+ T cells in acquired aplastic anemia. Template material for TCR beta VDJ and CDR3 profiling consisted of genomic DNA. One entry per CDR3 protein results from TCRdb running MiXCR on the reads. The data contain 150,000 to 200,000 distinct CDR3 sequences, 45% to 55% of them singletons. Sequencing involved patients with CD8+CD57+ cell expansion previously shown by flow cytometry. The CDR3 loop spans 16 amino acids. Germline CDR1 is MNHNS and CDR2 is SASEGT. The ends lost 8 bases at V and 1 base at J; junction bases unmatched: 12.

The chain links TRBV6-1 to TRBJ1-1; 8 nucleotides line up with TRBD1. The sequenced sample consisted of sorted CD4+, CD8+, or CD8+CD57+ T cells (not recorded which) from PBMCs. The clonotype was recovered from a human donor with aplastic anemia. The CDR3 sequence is CASSESTGTGNTEAFF. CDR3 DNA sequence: TGTGCCAGCTCTGAATCGACCGGGACAGGGAACACTGAAGCTTTCTTT.